A selection of T cell receptor beta chains follows, all from one sample in a study of shared clonotypes between healthy human individuals. Measured with immunoSEQ multiplex PCR; TCRdb has only the in-frame clones, and not every one. The table lists 450,000 to 550,000 clones, about four fifths of them singletons. Sequencing input: PBMCs. These receptors were collected from a woman aged 40 to 55 in good health. Some clones in this sample may be carry-over from other donors' samples. Both conserved end residues are part of each CDR3. The D gene is left open where the match is weak. Size values are once, few and many counts, or a class for expanded clones, and some rows have none.

length: 13
size: few
D: .
V: TRBV7-9
J: TRBJ2-7
CDR3: CASSSGFSYEQYF
DNA: TGTGCCAGCAGCTCAGGATTCTCCTACGAGCAGTACTTC

length: 13
size: .
D: .
V: TRBV28
J: TRBJ2-5
CDR3: CASTPDSPETQYF
DNA: TGTGCCAGCACCCCGGACAGCCCCGAGACCCAGTACTTC

length: 16
size: .
D: TRBD2
V: TRBV5-1
J: TRBJ2-1
CDR3: CASSLVAGGQYNEQFF
DNA: TGCGCCAGCAGCTTGGTAGCGGGAGGACAGTACAATGAGCAGTTCTTC

length: 16
size: .
D: TRBD1
V: TRBV4-3
J: TRBJ2-7
CDR3: CASSELIPGQASEQYF
DNA: TGCGCCAGCAGCGAACTAATACCGGGACAGGCGTCCGAGCAGTACTTC

length: 14
size: .
D: .
V: TRBV6-5
J: TRBJ2-1
CDR3: CASSFFRAGDEQFF
DNA: TGTGCCAGCAGTTTCTTCAGGGCCGGGGATGAGCAGTTCTTC

length: 16
size: .
D: .
V: TRBV28
J: TRBJ2-2
CDR3: CASPPSMDTNTGELFF
DNA: TGTGCCAGTCCTCCTTCGATGGACACGAACACCGGGGAGCTGTTTTTT

length: 13
size: .
D: .
V: TRBV10-3
J: TRBJ1-2
CDR3: CAISEGWGDGYTF
DNA: TGTGCCATCAGTGAAGGATGGGGTGATGGCTACACCTTC

length: 18
size: .
D: .
V: TRBV7-2
J: TRBJ2-7
CDR3: CASSLEVGRGEGSYEQYF
DNA: TGTGCCAGCAGCTTAGAAGTCGGCAGGGGCGAGGGCTCCTACGAGCAGTACTTC

length: 16
size: .
D: TRBD2
V: TRBV5-4
J: TRBJ2-3
CDR3: CASSSGTSGTTDTQYF
DNA: TGTGCCAGCAGCTCGGGGACTAGCGGGACCACAGATACGCAGTATTTT

length: 12
size: once
D: .
V: TRBV18
J: TRBJ2-1
CDR3: CASSPVGNEQFF
DNA: TGTGCCAGCTCACCCGTTGGCAATGAGCAGTTCTTC

length: 15
size: many
D: .
V: TRBV6-4
J: TRBJ2-7
CDR3: CASSVADLVSHEQYF
DNA: TGTGCCAGCAGTGTCGCAGATTTAGTCTCCCACGAGCAGTACTTC

length: 17
size: .
D: TRBD1
V: TRBV29-1
J: TRBJ1-2
CDR3: CSVPRWADRGQGYGYTF
DNA: TGCAGCGTTCCCCGGTGGGCGGACAGGGGTCAAGGCTATGGCTACACCTTC

length: 16
size: .
D: .
V: TRBV5-1
J: TRBJ1-5
CDR3: CASSLEGRGGNQPQHF
DNA: TGCGCCAGCAGCTTGGAGGGCAGGGGTGGCAATCAGCCCCAGCATTTT

length: 15
size: many
D: TRBD1
V: TRBV7-2
J: TRBJ2-1
CDR3: CASSPGQGARNEQFF
DNA: TGTGCCAGCAGCCCCGGACAGGGGGCTAGAAATGAGCAGTTCTTC

length: 17
size: .
D: .
V: TRBV2
J: TRBJ2-2
CDR3: CASTIRAGGANTGELFF
DNA: TGTGCCAGCACCATAAGGGCTGGGGGGGCCAACACCGGGGAGCTGTTTTTT

length: 15
size: .
D: .
V: TRBV27
J: TRBJ1-1
CDR3: CASIGAGIMNTEAFF
DNA: TGTGCCAGCATCGGGGCCGGAATTATGAACACTGAAGCTTTCTTT

length: 15
size: .
D: .
V: TRBV6-6
J: TRBJ2-2
CDR3: CASSYPQSFTGELFF
DNA: TGTGCCAGCAGTTACCCGCAAAGCTTCACCGGGGAGCTGTTTTTT

length: 13
size: .
D: TRBD1
V: TRBV5-4
J: TRBJ2-7
CDR3: CASSPDRVHEQYF
DNA: TGTGCCAGCAGCCCGGACAGGGTCCACGAGCAGTACTTC

length: 14
size: many
D: .
V: TRBV6-1
J: TRBJ1-4
CDR3: CASRVGTGEEKLFF
DNA: TGTGCCAGCAGGGTCGGGACGGGAGAAGAAAAACTGTTTTTT

length: 15
size: .
D: .
V: TRBV7-3
J: TRBJ2-2
CDR3: CASSSGTQNTGELFF
DNA: TGTGCCAGCAGTTCCGGGACACAGAACACCGGGGAGCTGTTTTTT

length: 15
size: .
D: .
V: TRBV9
J: TRBJ1-3
CDR3: CASSVAGSSGNTIYF
DNA: TGTGCCAGCAGCGTAGCAGGCAGCTCTGGAAACACCATATATTTT

length: 15
size: .
D: .
V: TRBV5-6
J: TRBJ2-1
CDR3: CASSFLEGNYNEQFF
DNA: TGTGCCAGCAGCTTTCTAGAGGGAAACTACAATGAGCAGTTCTTC

length: 13
size: .
D: .
V: TRBV15
J: TRBJ2-1
CDR3: CATSRRADNEQFF
DNA: TGTGCCACCAGCAGACGAGCGGATAATGAGCAGTTCTTC

length: 15
size: once
D: .
V: TRBV10-2
J: TRBJ2-5
CDR3: CASSDQSLAVGTQYF
DNA: TGCGCCAGCAGTGACCAGAGTCTAGCTGTGGGGACCCAGTACTTC

length: 17
size: .
D: .
V: TRBV15
J: TRBJ2-2
CDR3: CATSRVGRGWDTGELFF
DNA: TGTGCCACCAGCAGAGTCGGTCGGGGGTGGGACACCGGGGAGCTGTTTTTT

length: 15
size: .
D: TRBD2
V: TRBV11-2
J: TRBJ2-1
CDR3: CASSLVGAGEDEQFF
DNA: TGTGCCAGCAGCTTAGTGGGAGCGGGAGAGGATGAGCAGTTCTTC

length: 14
size: .
D: .
V: TRBV7-2
J: TRBJ1-5
CDR3: CASRPGVVDQPQHF
DNA: TGTGCCAGCAGGCCAGGGGTTGTGGATCAGCCCCAGCATTTT

length: 14
size: .
D: TRBD2
V: TRBV28
J: TRBJ2-1
CDR3: CASSLRRETGEQFF
DNA: TGTGCCAGCAGTTTACGGCGGGAGACCGGTGAGCAGTTCTTC

length: 13
size: few
D: .
V: TRBV19
J: TRBJ1-5
CDR3: CASSPLVNQPQHF
DNA: TGTGCCAGTAGCCCACTAGTTAATCAGCCCCAGCATTTT

length: 16
size: few
D: TRBD2
V: TRBV15
J: TRBJ2-1
CDR3: CATSPLSGRNHNEQFF
DNA: TGTGCCACCAGCCCTCTTAGCGGGAGAAATCACAATGAGCAGTTCTTC

length: 11
size: few
D: .
V: TRBV6-5
J: TRBJ1-1
CDR3: CASSTAYEAFF
DNA: TGTGCCAGCAGTACTGCATATGAAGCTTTCTTT

length: 16
size: once
D: TRBD1
V: TRBV27
J: TRBJ1-1
CDR3: CASSLSIGTASFEAFF
DNA: TGTGCCAGCAGTTTATCCATCGGGACAGCGAGTTTTGAAGCTTTCTTT

length: 13
size: .
D: .
V: TRBV28
J: TRBJ2-7
CDR3: CASSLFPRGEQYF
DNA: TGTGCCAGCAGTTTATTCCCCAGGGGTGAGCAGTACTTC

length: 16
size: .
D: .
V: TRBV18
J: TRBJ1-2
CDR3: CASSPSYDVAEYGYTF
DNA: TGTGCCAGCTCACCCTCCTACGATGTGGCGGAATATGGCTACACCTTC

length: 14
size: .
D: .
V: TRBV7-6
J: TRBJ2-5
CDR3: CASSLAGGIETQYF
DNA: TGTGCCAGCAGCTTAGCGGGAGGTATAGAGACCCAGTACTTC

length: 15
size: .
D: TRBD2
V: TRBV11-2
J: TRBJ2-1
CDR3: CASTPTSGTYNEQFF
DNA: TGTGCCAGCACCCCGACTAGCGGGACTTACAATGAGCAGTTCTTC

length: 17
size: .
D: TRBD1
V: TRBV6-4
J: TRBJ2-2
CDR3: CASSTRTGDPNTGELFF
DNA: TGTGCCAGCAGCACAAGGACAGGGGACCCGAACACCGGGGAGCTGTTTTTT

length: 17
size: .
D: TRBD2
V: TRBV5-4
J: TRBJ2-3
CDR3: CASSLRLAGASTDTQYF
DNA: TGTGCCAGCAGCTTGCGTTTAGCGGGAGCAAGCACAGATACGCAGTATTTT

length: 15
size: .
D: .
V: TRBV5-1
J: TRBJ1-2
CDR3: CASSLQPGEGYGYTF
DNA: TGCGCCAGCAGCTTACAGCCCGGCGAGGGCTATGGCTACACCTTC

length: 14
size: few
D: .
V: TRBV15
J: TRBJ1-1
CDR3: CATSRDFEDTEAFF
DNA: TGTGCCACCAGCAGAGACTTTGAGGACACTGAAGCTTTCTTT

length: 15
size: .
D: TRBD2
V: TRBV7-3
J: TRBJ2-2
CDR3: CASSFGTRGTGELFF
DNA: TGTGCCAGCAGCTTCGGGACTAGGGGCACCGGGGAGCTGTTTTTT

length: 13
size: .
D: .
V: TRBV2
J: TRBJ2-1
CDR3: CASALGPYNEQFF
DNA: TGTGCCAGCGCCCTGGGGCCGTACAATGAGCAGTTCTTC

length: 17
size: .
D: TRBD2
V: TRBV11-3
J: TRBJ2-5
CDR3: CASSLGETSGGTGTQYF
DNA: TGTGCCAGCAGCTTAGGGGAAACTAGCGGAGGTACGGGGACCCAGTACTTC

length: 18
size: .
D: TRBD2
V: TRBV7-9
J: TRBJ2-5
CDR3: CASSPWPSGSQYQETQYF
DNA: TGTGCCAGCAGCCCCTGGCCTAGCGGGAGCCAGTACCAAGAGACCCAGTACTTC

length: 17
size: .
D: TRBD2
V: TRBV2
J: TRBJ2-5
CDR3: CASSVSAPGLRRETQYF
DNA: TGTGCCAGCAGTGTTTCCGCTCCGGGACTACGAAGGGAGACCCAGTACTTC

length: 14
size: .
D: .
V: TRBV30
J: TRBJ1-1
CDR3: CAWSQTGGDTEAFF
DNA: TGTGCCTGGAGTCAGACAGGAGGGGACACTGAAGCTTTCTTT

length: 14
size: .
D: TRBD1
V: TRBV6-4
J: TRBJ1-1
CDR3: CASKPGQASTEAFF
DNA: TGTGCCAGCAAGCCGGGACAGGCGAGCACTGAAGCTTTCTTT

length: 15
size: few
D: .
V: TRBV9
J: TRBJ1-4
CDR3: CASSTSGTADEKLFF
DNA: TGTGCCAGCAGCACATCCGGGACCGCGGATGAAAAACTGTTTTTT

length: 15
size: .
D: .
V: TRBV6-6
J: TRBJ2-1
CDR3: CASSPSGSSYNEQFF
DNA: TGTGCCAGCAGTCCTTCCGGGTCTTCCTACAATGAGCAGTTCTTC

length: 13
size: few
D: .
V: TRBV29-1
J: TRBJ1-3
CDR3: CSVRASSGNTIYF
DNA: TGCAGCGTAAGGGCCTCCTCTGGAAACACCATATATTTT

length: 13
size: .
D: .
V: TRBV7-7
J: TRBJ1-1
CDR3: CASSLNVNTEAFF
DNA: TGTGCTAGCAGCTTAAACGTGAACACTGAAGCTTTCTTT